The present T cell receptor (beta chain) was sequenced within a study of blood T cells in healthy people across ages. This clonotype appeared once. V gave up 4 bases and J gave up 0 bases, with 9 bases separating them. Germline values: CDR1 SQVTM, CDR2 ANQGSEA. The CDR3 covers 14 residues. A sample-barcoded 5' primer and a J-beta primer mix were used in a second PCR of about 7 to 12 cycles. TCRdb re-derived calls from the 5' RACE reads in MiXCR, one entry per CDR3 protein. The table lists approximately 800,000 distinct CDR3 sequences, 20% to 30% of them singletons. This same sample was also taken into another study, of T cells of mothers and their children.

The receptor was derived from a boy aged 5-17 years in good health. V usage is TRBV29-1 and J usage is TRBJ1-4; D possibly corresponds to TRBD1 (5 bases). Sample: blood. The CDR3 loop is CSVVGVSTNEKLFF. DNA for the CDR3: TGCAGCGTTGTGGGGGTCTCAACTAATGAAAAACTGTTTTTT.